This T cell receptor (beta chain) came from a study of patients with pleural tuberculosis. The table lists this clonotype with many counts. The J segment lost 8 bases and the V segment lost 10 bases, leaving 4 bases of the junction unmatched. There are 13 residues in the CDR3. The germline V gene has CDR1 LNHDA and CDR2 SQIVND (reference sequence). MiXCR was run by TCRdb on the reads, yielding one entry per CDR3 protein. The sample contains around 50,000 distinct CDR3 sequences, less than 9.5% of which appear only once. This chain uses TRBV19 with TRBJ2-2; TRBD2 matches at 13 bases. This clonotype was sampled from a human donor with pleural tuberculosis. The CDR3 DNA is TGTGCCACGGGACTAGCGGGAATTGGGGAGCTGTTTTTT. Protein sequence: CATGLAGIGELFF.